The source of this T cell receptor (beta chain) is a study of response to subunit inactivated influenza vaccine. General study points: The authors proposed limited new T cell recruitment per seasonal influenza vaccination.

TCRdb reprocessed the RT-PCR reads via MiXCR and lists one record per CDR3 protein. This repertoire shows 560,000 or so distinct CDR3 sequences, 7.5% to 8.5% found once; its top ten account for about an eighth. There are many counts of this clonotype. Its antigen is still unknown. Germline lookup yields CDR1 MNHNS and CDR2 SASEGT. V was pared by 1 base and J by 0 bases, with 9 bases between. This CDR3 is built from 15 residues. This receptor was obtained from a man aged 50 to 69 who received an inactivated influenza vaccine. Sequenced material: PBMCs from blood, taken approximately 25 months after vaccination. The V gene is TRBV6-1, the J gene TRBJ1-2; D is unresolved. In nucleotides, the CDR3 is TGTGCCAGCAGTGAAGGACGTAAGACTAACTATGGCTACACCTTC. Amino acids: CASSEGRKTNYGYTF.